Below are 21 T cell receptor beta chains sequenced from a single sample in a study of cytomegalovirus exposure and HLA in healthy donors. The PCR used 60 Vbeta and 13 Jbeta primers. The repertoire was sequenced with immunoSEQ multiplex PCR; TCRdb's copy has only in-frame clones and lacks some. Of around 150,000 clones in the sample, approximately 78% were seen once. The sequenced material came from PBMCs. These receptors originate from a woman younger than 30 in good health and CMV-seronegative.

This clone was seen only once. The gene calls are TRBV5-1 and TRBJ2-7, with D maybe TRBD1 (5 bases). The CDR3 sequence is 14 residues long. V was shortened by 7 bases and J by 7 bases, with 21 bases between the two germline ends. Germline values: CDR1 SGHRS, CDR2 YFSETQ. CDR3 in DNA: TGCGCCAGCCGAAGGCACAGGTACCGAAGGGAGCAGTACTTC. It codes for CASRRHRYRREQYF.

The chain recombines TRBV4-1 with TRBJ1-4; D ambiguous. The CDR3 runs to 18 residues. V shed 0 bases and J shed 5 bases, with 19 bases lying between them. The germline V gene has CDR1 MGHRA and CDR2 YSYEKL. The CDR3 sequence is CASSQDLAGGFPNEKLFF. In DNA form, the CDR3 reads TGCGCCAGCAGCCAAGATTTAGCGGGAGGTTTTCCGAATGAAAAACTGTTTTTT.

This chain uses TRBV28 with TRBJ2-3; D is possibly TRBD2 (5 bases). The CDR3 extends over 13 amino acids. Deletions cut 5 bases from V and 9 bases from J, with 15 bases between. CDR1 is MDHEN, CDR2 SYDVKM, per germline. The CDR3 DNA sequence: TGTGCCAGCAGTCAATATAGCGAGCTAACGCAGTATTTT. Protein sequence: CASSQYSELTQYF. Full variable domain (remainder filled in from reference TRBV28 and TRBJ2-3): DVKVTQSSRYLVKRTGEKVFLECVQDMDHENMFWYRQDPGLGLRLIYFSYDVKMKEKGDIPEGYSVSREKKERFSLILESASTNQTSMYLCASSQYSELTQYFGPGTRLTVL.

The chain combines TRBV28 with TRBJ1-5; D perhaps matches TRBD1 (6 bases). Trimming stripped 6 bases from V and 7 bases from J, with 22 bases between. CDR3 length: 16 amino acids. Germline loops: CDR1 MDHEN, CDR2 SYDVKM. This chain's CDR3 is CASSLRGRGWGQPQHF. In DNA, the CDR3 is TGTGCCAGCAGCCTAAGGGGCAGGGGATGGGGACAGCCCCAGCATTTT.

The chain is built from TRBV6-5 and TRBJ1-4; D unresolved. The CDR3 loop spans 16 amino acids. The V gene lost 0 bases and the J gene lost 8 bases, with 16 bases spanning the gap. Germline CDR1 is MNHEY and CDR2 is SVGAGI. The CDR3 spells CASSYSPGRKGEKLFF. In DNA form, the CDR3 reads TGTGCCAGCAGTTACTCGCCGGGGAGGAAGGGAGAAAAACTGTTTTTT.

V and J are TRBV5-1 and TRBJ2-7, with 9 nucleotides matching TRBD1. The length of the CDR3 is 15 residues. V gave up 4 bases and J gave up 0 bases; unmatched junction bases: 5. The germline V gene has CDR1 SGHRS and CDR2 YFSETQ. The CDR3 loop reads CASSQVQGASYEQYF. The CDR3 DNA is TGCGCCAGCAGCCAAGTACAGGGGGCCTCCTACGAGCAGTACTTC.

The gene calls are TRBV18 and TRBJ2-3; 8 nucleotides agree with TRBD1. Germline CDR1 and CDR2: KGHSH and LQKENI. V was clipped by 3 bases and J by 2 bases; unmatched bases: 7. This CDR3 has 16 residues. Written as DNA, the CDR3 is TGTGCCAGCTCACCTTATGACAGGGGATACACAGATACGCAGTATTTT. Translation: CASSPYDRGYTDTQYF.

This rearrangement joins TRBV18 to TRBJ1-2; perhaps TRBD1 as D (6 bases). Trimming took 3 bases from V and 4 from J, leaving 12 bases between them. The CDR3 has 14 residues. Germline V gene data show CDR1 as KGHSH and CDR2 as LQKENI. CDR3 in amino acids: CASSPTGNLYGYTF. CDR3 in DNA: TGTGCCAGCTCACCGACAGGAAACCTCTATGGCTACACCTTC.

This chain uses TRBV6-1 with TRBJ2-5; 9 nucleotides line up with TRBD1. The germline V gene encodes CDR1 MNHNS and CDR2 SASEGT. Trimming cost V 2 bases and J 5 bases; bases outside gene matches: 15. CDR3 length: 18 amino acids. Here the CDR3 reads CASSERGTGSRSVETQYF. Here the CDR3 DNA reads TGTGCCAGCAGTGAAAGGGGGACAGGGTCTCGTTCTGTGGAGACCCAGTACTTC.

The chain recombines TRBV5-1 with TRBJ2-5; D is unclear. Germline-derived CDR1 and CDR2 are SGHRS and YFSETQ. Trimming pared 5 bases from V and 3 bases from J, leaving 5 bases between. CDR3 length: 11 residues. The CDR3, as DNA: TGCGCCAGCAGTATCGAAGAGACCCAGTACTTC. This codes for CASSIEETQYF.

V usage is TRBV28 and J usage is TRBJ2-7; unclear D gene. Trimming stripped 7 bases from V and 4 bases from J, with 14 bases between. Germline V gene sequence: CDR1 MDHEN, CDR2 SYDVKM. This CDR3 region has 13 residues. CDR3 sequence reads: CASTLKADYEQYF. Here the CDR3 DNA reads TGTGCCAGCACCCTAAAGGCGGATTACGAGCAGTACTTC.

The CDR3 is CASSLGRQRLFF. In nucleotides, the CDR3 is TGTGCCAGCAGCTTGGGCCGGCAGAGACTGTTTTTT. The chain employs TRBV13 and TRBJ1-4; no clear D gene. Germline V gives CDR1 PRHDT, CDR2 FYEKMQ (reference sequence). This CDR3 is 12 amino acids long. Deletions cut 3 bases from V and 13 bases from J, with 12 bases between.

The rearrangement uses TRBV2 and TRBJ2-2, with 10 nucleotides matching TRBD1. The CDR3 runs to 15 residues. Per germline, CDR1 SNHLY and CDR2 FYNNEI. Trimming cost V 10 bases and J 1 base; bases outside gene matches: 6. CDR3 nucleotides: TGTGCCACCAAGAGGGACAGGGGGAACACCGGGGAGCTGTTTTTT. Encoded protein: CATKRDRGNTGELFF.

This clone came up a few times. The rearrangement joins TRBV18 to TRBJ1-1; no reliable D call. The CDR3 is 14 residues long. Looked up from germline, CDR1 is KGHSH and CDR2 is LQKENI. Trimming took 3 bases from V and 4 from J, leaving 12 bases between them. Written as DNA, the CDR3 is TGTGCCAGCTCACCCCTCCCCGGGGTCACTGAAGCTTTCTTT. Translating it yields CASSPLPGVTEAFF. Supplemented by reference TRBV18 and TRBJ1-1, the full variable domain reads NAGVMQNPRHLVRRRGQEARLRCSPMKGHSHVYWYRQLPEEGLKFMVYLQKENIIDESGMPKERFSAEFPKEGPSILRIQQVVRGDSAAYFCASSPLPGVTEAFFGQGTRLTVV.

This clone occurred many times. The CDR3 DNA sequence: TGTGCCAGCAGCGCAGCCATGACGGGAGCTAACTATGGCTACACCTTC. It specifies CASSAAMTGANYGYTF. The rearrangement joins TRBV7-9 to TRBJ1-2; D uncertain. The V gene's germline CDR1 is SEHNR and CDR2 FQNEAQ (reference sequence). The length of the CDR3 is 16 residues. V lost 5 bases and J 0 bases, leaving 16 bases between the germline ends.

This rearrangement joins TRBV11-1 to TRBJ1-1; D perhaps matches TRBD1 (5 bases). CDR1 SGHAT and CDR2 FQDESV come from the germline V gene (reference sequence). V was cut by 2 bases and J by 2 bases, with 9 bases left in between. The CDR3 extends over 14 amino acids. CDR3 nucleotide sequence: TGTGCCAGCAGCTTAAGGGGACTAAACACTGAAGCTTTCTTT. Its protein product is CASSLRGLNTEAFF.

This clone has only one observation. An end of the junction does not agree with germline; a read error may underlie this. This chain uses TRBV12-5 with TRBJ1-4; D possibly corresponds to TRBD1 (6 bases). Germline CDR1 and CDR2: LGHNT and FRNRAP. The CDR3 has 12 residues. For the CDR3, the DNA is TGTGCTAGTGGAGTCAACTTGGGACATGCAGTTTTT. Translation: CASGVNLGHAVF.

The chain is built from TRBV19 and TRBJ1-1; no definite D call. CDR1 and CDR2 from the germline V gene are LNHDA and SQIVND (reference sequence). The CDR3 spans 15 residues. V dropped 3 bases and J dropped 0 bases, with 11 bases sitting between them. The CDR3 DNA follows: TGTGCCAGTAGTATGGGAGGACGGCTGAACACTGAAGCTTTCTTT. Translation gives CASSMGGRLNTEAFF.

This chain links TRBV11-2 with TRBJ2-3, with D possibly being TRBD1 (6 bases). The CDR3 is 12 amino acids. Trimming removed 11 bases from V and 7 bases from J, with 16 bases in between. Germline loops: CDR1 SGHAT, CDR2 FQNNGV. The CDR3 sequence: CASRGGSNTQYF. CDR3 coding DNA: TGTGCCTCCAGGGGCGGATCAAATACGCAGTATTTT.

The V gene is TRBV5-1, the J gene TRBJ2-2; 9 bases map to TRBD2. Germline CDR1 reads SGHRS; CDR2 reads YFSETQ. The J segment lost 6 bases and the V segment lost 4 bases, leaving 4 bases of the junction unmatched. The length of the CDR3 is 14 residues. The CDR3 loop reads CASSPGLASGELFF. In DNA form, the CDR3 reads TGCGCCAGCAGCCCCGGACTAGCGTCCGGGGAGCTGTTTTTT.

The chain has TRBV18 and TRBJ1-2; D is possibly TRBD1 (6 bases). Trimming cost V 2 bases and J 5 bases, with 12 bases left between them. The CDR3 sequence is 14 residues long. Germline-derived CDR1 and CDR2 are KGHSH and LQKENI. The chain's CDR3 is CASSPMDSDYGYTF. Written as DNA, the CDR3 is TGTGCCAGCTCACCAATGGACAGTGATTATGGCTACACCTTC.